These 27 T cell receptor beta chains were sequenced from one sample in a study of cytomegalovirus exposure and HLA in healthy donors. PCR used 60 Vbeta primers and 13 Jbeta primers. Profiled with immunoSEQ multiplex PCR; TCRdb holds only in-frame clones, not every one. The sample shows around 190,000 clones, around 82% of them seen only once. Sequenced input: PBMCs. The source is a woman in her twenties or thirties in good health and CMV-seronegative.

The V call is TRBV5-4, the J call TRBJ1-1, with D perhaps matching TRBD1 (6 bases). The CDR3 covers 18 residues. The V and J ends lost 4 bases and 1 base respectively, with 23 bases between them. The germline V gene has CDR1 SGHNT and CDR2 YYREEE (reference sequence). Written as DNA, the CDR3 is TGTGCCAGCAGCCGTGGGGGCAGGAGCACACTGGGGAACACTGAAGCTTTCTTT. It is translated as CASSRGGRSTLGNTEAFF.

The chain uses TRBV10-2 and TRBJ2-1; 8 positions match TRBD2. The CDR3 runs to 14 residues. Trimming took 5 bases from V and 4 from J; bases not matched to a gene: 4. From germline, CDR1 is WSHSY and CDR2 SAAADI. CDR3 residues: CASSLLAGYNEQFF. CDR3 nucleotides: TGCGCCAGCAGTCTCCTAGCGGGTTACAATGAGCAGTTCTTC.

The rearrangement uses TRBV7-6 and TRBJ1-4, with D possibly TRBD1 on 6 matching bases. V lost 5 bases to trimming and J lost 0 bases, with 19 bases between them. This CDR3 has 18 residues. Per the germline V gene, CDR1 is SGHVS and CDR2 is FNYEAQ. The CDR3 reads CASSLYGDTSATNEKLFF. Written as DNA, the CDR3 is TGTGCCAGCAGCCTCTACGGGGACACGAGTGCAACTAATGAAAAACTGTTTTTT.

The chain's CDR3 is CASRTGYGEKLFF. CDR3 coding DNA: TGTGCCAGTAGGACAGGGTACGGGGAAAAACTGTTTTTT. The chain recombines TRBV19 with TRBJ1-4; 7 bases fit TRBD1. CDR1 LNHDA and CDR2 SQIVND come from the germline V gene (reference sequence). Trimming at V came to 6 bases and at J to 8 bases, leaving 6 bases not matched to a gene. The CDR3 consists of 13 residues.

The rearrangement joins TRBV5-1 to TRBJ1-2, with 10 bases matching TRBD1. Losses at the gene ends were 4 bases for V and 2 bases for J; bases not matched to a gene: 2. Germline V gene lookup returns CDR1 SGHRS and CDR2 YFSETQ. This CDR3 has 14 residues. The CDR3 sequence: CASSMDRGNYGYTF. CDR3 coding DNA: TGCGCCAGCAGCATGGACAGGGGGAACTATGGCTACACCTTC.

V and J are TRBV9 and TRBJ1-2; perhaps TRBD1 as D (5 bases). V lost 2 bases to trimming and J lost 0 bases, with 11 bases between them. The CDR3 is made up of 15 amino acids. The germline V gene encodes CDR1 SGDLS and CDR2 YYNGEE. In nucleotides, the CDR3 is TGTGCCAGCAGCGTTAGACAAGGGGCTAACTATGGCTACACCTTC. This translates into CASSVRQGANYGYTF. Full variable domain (missing parts from reference TRBV9 and TRBJ1-2): DSGVTQTPKHLITATGQRVTLRCSPRSGDLSVYWYQQSLDQGLQFLIQYYNGEERAKGNILERFSAQQFPDLHSELNLSSLELGDSALYFCASSVRQGANYGYTFGSGTRLTVV.

V is TRBV21-1 and J is TRBJ2-4; the table calls TRBD1, which could not be checked here. TRBV21-1 is labeled a pseudogene. This CDR3 contains 19 residues. CDR3 protein: CASSKSPSCFGQGRNIQYF. Here the CDR3 DNA reads TGTGCCAGCAGCAAAAGCCCATCCTGTTTCGGACAGGGGAGAAACATTCAGTACTTC.

V and J are TRBV10-3 and TRBJ2-2, with 9 bases matching TRBD1. Germline V gives CDR1 ENHRY, CDR2 SYGVKD. The CDR3 covers 15 residues. The junction had 4 bases not matched to a gene; V was cut back by 6 bases and J by 2 bases. In DNA, the CDR3 is TGTGCCATCAGCGACAGGGGGGGAAACACCGGGGAGCTGTTTTTT. Its protein is CAISDRGGNTGELFF.

This chain joins TRBV4-2 and TRBJ2-1, with a tentative D call TRBD1 (5 bases). Germline assignment: CDR1 LGHNA and CDR2 YNFKEQ. V was trimmed by 1 base and J by 5 bases, leaving 12 bases between them. The CDR3 runs 15 residues. CDR3 protein: CASSQGKADNNEQFF. As DNA, the CDR3 is TGTGCCAGCAGCCAAGGGAAGGCGGACAACAATGAGCAGTTCTTC.

The chain combines TRBV6-5 with TRBJ2-5, with 7 bases matching TRBD1. V trimming: 6 bases; J trimming: 11 bases; junction bases outside the gene matches: 12. This CDR3 has 13 residues. Germline assignment: CDR1 MNHEY and CDR2 SVGAGI. CDR3 sequence: CASSRLQGWEQYF. The CDR3, as DNA: TGTGCCAGCAGCCGGTTACAGGGGTGGGAGCAGTACTTC.

The rearrangement joins TRBV12-5 to TRBJ2-5, with D perhaps matching TRBD2 (6 bases). This CDR3 contains 13 residues. Germline V lookup: CDR1 LGHNT, CDR2 FRNRAP. V gave up 2 bases and J gave up 11 bases, with 15 bases separating them. The CDR3 DNA is TGTGCTAGTGGTTTGTCTCCGACGGGGGAGCAGTACTTC. The encoded protein is CASGLSPTGEQYF.

V gene TRBV5-1 combines with J gene TRBJ1-1; TRBD1 might be the D (6 bases). In germline, CDR1 is SGHRS, CDR2 YFSETQ. CDR3 length: 14 residues. Trimming removed 4 bases at V and 5 bases at J, with 15 bases between. The CDR3 loop is CASSSSQGRTEAFF. CDR3 DNA: TGCGCCAGCAGCAGCTCACAGGGAAGAACTGAAGCTTTCTTT.

The sample holds one count of this clone. The chain recombines TRBV30 with TRBJ2-5; no reliable D call. The germline V and J ends were trimmed by 1 base and 3 bases, with 6 bases remaining between them. Germline-derived CDR1 and CDR2 are GTSNPN and SVGIG (reference sequence). CDR3 length equals 12 residues. The CDR3 sequence is CAWSGQEETQYF. In DNA, the CDR3 is TGTGCCTGGAGTGGCCAGGAAGAGACCCAGTACTTC.

V and J are TRBV4-2 and TRBJ2-5, with 8 nucleotides matching TRBD2. TRBJ2-7 matches the DNA end more closely, so the J call is doubtful. Looked up from germline, CDR1 is LGHNA and CDR2 is YNFKEQ. This CDR3 has 16 residues. The CDR3 DNA sequence: TGTGCCAGCAGCCAAGAGGGAGCGGGAGAAATCAACGAGCAGTACTTC. This encodes CASSQEGAGEINEQYF.

This chain links TRBV6-5 with TRBJ2-7, with D possibly being TRBD1 (6 bases). The CDR3 is made up of 13 amino acids. Germline V gene data show CDR1 as MNHEY and CDR2 as SVGAGI. The ends were cut back, 6 bases at V and 9 bases at J, with 18 bases in the middle. CDR3: CASSPTGQRVQYF. As DNA, the CDR3 is TGTGCCAGCAGCCCCACAGGGCAAAGGGTGCAGTACTTC.

Only a few counts were recorded for this clone. The chain employs TRBV5-8 and TRBJ2-1; 7 bases align to TRBD2. Germline loops: CDR1 SGHTS, CDR2 YDEGEE. The trim removed 4 bases at V and 5 bases at J, leaving 9 bases unmatched. This CDR3 contains 15 residues. CDR3 nucleotide sequence: TGTGCCAGCAGCGGATGGCGGGGGATCGACAATGAGCAGTTCTTC. This translates into CASSGWRGIDNEQFF.

This chain links TRBV2 with TRBJ2-1; D is uncertain. The V gene lost 5 bases and the J gene lost 4 bases, with 3 bases spanning the gap. The germline gives CDR1 SNHLY, CDR2 FYNNEI. The CDR3 loop spans 11 amino acids. CDR3 amino acids: CASSPYNEQFF. The CDR3 DNA reads as TGTGCCAGCAGTCCTTACAATGAGCAGTTCTTC.

The rearrangement links TRBV19 to TRBJ1-1; possible D gene TRBD1, 5 bases. Germline CDR1 and CDR2: LNHDA and SQIVND (reference sequence). This CDR3 has 13 amino acids. Trimming shortened V by 4 bases and J by 5 bases, and 11 bases separated the two germline ends. CDR3 loop: CASSRGEGTEAFF. The CDR3, as DNA: TGTGCCAGTAGTAGGGGGGAGGGGACTGAAGCTTTCTTT.

This clone was recorded a few times. The CDR3 spells CASSVGGPPGETQYF. The CDR3 DNA is TGTGCCAGCAGCGTAGGTGGACCTCCGGGGGAGACCCAGTACTTC. This chain joins TRBV9 and TRBJ2-5; weak D call: TRBD2 (5 bases). CDR3 length: 15 residues. CDR1 and CDR2 (germline): SGDLS, YYNGEE. The V end lost 0 bases, the J end lost 5 bases, and 14 bases lay between the germline ends.

The chain recombines TRBV6-7 with TRBJ1-2; 9 nucleotides line up with TRBD1. TRBV6-7 is filed as an ORF, its function uncertain. This CDR3 is built from 14 residues. Germline trimming cut 6 bases from V and 8 bases from J; bases unmatched to any gene: 10. CDR3 loop: CASSYIGTGRGYTF. The CDR3 region has the DNA TGTGCCAGCAGCTATATCGGGACAGGGAGAGGCTACACCTTC.

The chain joins TRBV18 to TRBJ2-2, with TRBD2 matching over 9 bases. Germline CDR1 reads KGHSH; CDR2 reads LQKENI. V gave up 5 bases and J gave up 4 bases; unmatched junction bases: 8. The CDR3 is 16 residues long. The CDR3 DNA sequence: TGTGCCAGCTCATCGCCGACTAGCGGAGTCACCGGGGAGCTGTTTTTT. Amino acids: CASSSPTSGVTGELFF.

The rearrangement uses TRBV25-1 and TRBJ1-3; 9 positions agree with TRBD1. V gave up 3 bases and J gave up 3 bases; unmatched junction bases: 9. CDR3 length equals 17 residues. Germline V gives CDR1 MGHDK, CDR2 SYGVNS. The CDR3 spells CASSEFSDRGSGNTIYF. The CDR3 DNA follows: TGTGCCAGCAGTGAGTTCTCGGACAGGGGAAGTGGAAACACCATATATTTT.

The gene calls are TRBV19 and TRBJ2-1; 11 bases are a match to TRBD2. The CDR3 has 16 amino acids. CDR1 LNHDA and CDR2 SQIVND come from the germline V gene (reference sequence). Trimming removed 5 bases from V and 8 bases from J; junction bases left unmatched: 11. The CDR3 DNA reads TGTGCCAGTAGTCCGCGGCTAGCGGGGGGCTCGGATGAGCAGTTCTTC. The encoded protein is CASSPRLAGGSDEQFF.

V usage is TRBV19 and J usage is TRBJ1-4, with D perhaps matching TRBD1 (6 bases). This CDR3 is 14 amino acids long. V dropped 5 bases and J dropped 4 bases, with 11 bases sitting between them. The V gene's germline CDR1 is LNHDA and CDR2 SQIVND (reference sequence). The CDR3 coding sequence is TGTGCCAGTAGTTTAACAGGGTTTAATGAAAAACTGTTTTTT. The encoded protein is CASSLTGFNEKLFF. The entire variable domain, with the rest obtained from reference TRBV19 and TRBJ1-4, is as follows: DGGITQSPKYLFRKEGQNVTLSCEQNLNHDAMYWYRQDPGQGLRLIYYSQIVNDFQKGDIAEGYSVSREKKESFPLTVTSAQKNPTAFYLCASSLTGFNEKLFFGSGTQLSVL.

This chain links TRBV30 with TRBJ2-2; D is possibly TRBD1 (5 bases). Germline CDR1 reads GTSNPN; CDR2 reads SVGIG (reference sequence). The CDR3 has 17 residues. With 2 bases removed from V and 1 base from J, the gap between germline ends came to 17 bases. In DNA form, the CDR3 reads TGTGCCTGGAGTCCAAAGGACCTAAGGGGGAACACCGGGGAGCTGTTTTTT. Its translation: CAWSPKDLRGNTGELFF.

This clone was picked up a small number of times. This sequence joins TRBV6-1 and TRBJ2-7; a possible D gene is TRBD2 (5 bases). Germline CDR1 is MNHNS and CDR2 is SASEGT. This CDR3 contains 13 residues. Trimming removed 6 bases from V and 6 bases from J, with 15 bases in between. The CDR3: CASRLDARFEQYF. CDR3 in DNA: TGTGCCAGCAGACTAGACGCGCGTTTCGAGCAGTACTTC.

V gene TRBV6-5 combines with J gene TRBJ1-1, with D possibly matching TRBD1 (6 bases). CDR1 MNHEY and CDR2 SVGAGI come from the germline V gene. V shed 3 bases and J shed 4 bases, with 12 bases lying between them. This CDR3 comprises 14 residues. The DNA of the CDR3 is TGTGCCAGCAGTTATACGTACAGGGCCACTGAAGCTTTCTTT. Protein sequence: CASSYTYRATEAFF.